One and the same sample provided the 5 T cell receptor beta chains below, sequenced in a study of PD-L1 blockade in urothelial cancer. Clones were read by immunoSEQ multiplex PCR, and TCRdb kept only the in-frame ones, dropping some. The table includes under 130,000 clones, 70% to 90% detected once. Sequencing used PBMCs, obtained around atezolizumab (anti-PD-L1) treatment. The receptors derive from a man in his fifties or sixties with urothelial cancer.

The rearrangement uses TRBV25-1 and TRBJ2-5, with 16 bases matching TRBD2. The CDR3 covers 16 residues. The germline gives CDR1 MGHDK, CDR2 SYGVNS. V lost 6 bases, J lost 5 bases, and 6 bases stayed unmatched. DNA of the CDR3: TGTGCCAGCAGAGGGACTAGCGGGAGGGTCTGGGAGACCCAGTACTTC. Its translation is CASRGTSGRVWETQYF.

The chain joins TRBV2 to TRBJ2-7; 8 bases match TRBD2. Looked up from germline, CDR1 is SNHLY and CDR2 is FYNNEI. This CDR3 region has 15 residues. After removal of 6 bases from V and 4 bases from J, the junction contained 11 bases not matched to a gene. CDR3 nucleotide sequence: TGTGCCAGCAGACGTGACTTTAGCGGGATATACGAGCAGTACTTC. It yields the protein CASRRDFSGIYEQYF.

The CDR3 nucleotides read TGTGCCAGCAGCGTAGCGGGGTTAGCGGGAGTTAGGAATGAGCAGTTCTTC. This sequence encodes CASSVAGLAGVRNEQFF. This sequence joins TRBV9 and TRBJ2-1; 9 positions match TRBD2. V was clipped by 0 bases and J by 7 bases; unmatched bases: 11. CDR1 is SGDLS, CDR2 YYNGEE, per germline. This CDR3 contains 17 residues.

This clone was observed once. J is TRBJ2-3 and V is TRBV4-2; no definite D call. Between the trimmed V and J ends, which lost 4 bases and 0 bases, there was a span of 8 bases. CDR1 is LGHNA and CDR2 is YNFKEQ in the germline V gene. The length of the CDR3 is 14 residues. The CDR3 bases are TGTGCCAGCAGCCCTGGCGGCAGCACAGATACGCAGTATTTT. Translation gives CASSPGGSTDTQYF.

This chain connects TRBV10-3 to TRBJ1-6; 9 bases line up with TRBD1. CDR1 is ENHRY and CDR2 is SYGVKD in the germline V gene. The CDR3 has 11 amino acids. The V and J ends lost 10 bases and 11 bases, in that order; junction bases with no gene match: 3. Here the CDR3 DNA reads TGTGCCACCAGACAGGGGGCACCCCTCCACTTT. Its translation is CATRQGAPLHF.